These 4 T cell receptor beta chains share one sample of origin, sequenced in a study of CD8 T cells in Susac syndrome. Random hexamers served to reverse transcribe about 0.45 to 1 ug RNA. Each CDR3 protein is one row after TCRdb ran MiXCR on the immunoSEQ multiplex PCR reads. The repertoire holds about 140,000 distinct CDR3 sequences, with around 93% as singletons. What was sequenced was CD4+ T cells from PBMCs. These receptors were taken from a human donor with Susac syndrome.

J is TRBJ2-5 and V is TRBV9; 10 bases map to TRBD2. The germline gives CDR1 SGDLS, CDR2 YYNGEE. The CDR3 extends over 17 amino acids. V was pared by 4 bases and J by 5 bases, with 14 bases of the junction left unmatched. CDR3 amino acids: CASSPRMQRGGWETQYF. CDR3 DNA sequence: TGTGCCAGCAGCCCCCGGATGCAGCGGGGGGGCTGGGAGACCCAGTACTTC.

In DNA, the CDR3 is TGTGCCAGCAGTGAAGGAACAGGGCCCAACTATGGCTACACCTTC. It codes for CASSEGTGPNYGYTF. V usage is TRBV6-1 and J usage is TRBJ1-2; weak D call: TRBD1 (6 bases). V was clipped by 1 base and J by 2 bases, with 11 bases between them. CDR1 and CDR2 from the germline V gene are MNHNS and SASEGT. The CDR3 is made up of 15 amino acids.

The CDR3 DNA is TGTGCCAGCAGCTCCCAACCGGGAGGGCGGGGGGTGTTCTTC. Encoded protein: CASSSQPGGRGVFF. This rearrangement joins TRBV7-3 to TRBJ2-1; 8 bases agree with TRBD2. Looked up from germline, CDR1 is SGHTA and CDR2 is FQGTGA. The ends lost 4 bases at V and 15 bases at J; junction bases unmatched: 14. The CDR3 totals 14 residues.

This chain links TRBV12-3 or TRBV12-4 with TRBJ2-3, with a possible D match to TRBD1 (5 bases). The CDR3 totals 14 residues. Trimming pared 2 bases from V and 2 bases from J, leaving 8 bases between. CDR3 loop: CASSLYGATDTQYF. CDR3 DNA: TGTGCCAGCAGTTTATATGGGGCCACAGATACGCAGTATTTT.